This TCR beta chain appears in the sequencing data of a study of blood T cell repertoires in COVID-19. Germline CDR1 is ENHRY and CDR2 is SYGVKD. The CDR3 is 12 amino acids. Trimming removed 6 bases from V and 5 bases from J; junction bases left unmatched: 1. The assay was immunoSEQ multiplex PCR, and TCRdb's table has in-frame clones only and misses some. The table lists 330,000 or so clones, over 75% of them singletons. The chain employs TRBV10-3 and TRBJ1-1; 9 positions match TRBD1. Sequenced sample: PBMCs or T cells enriched from blood (not recorded which). The receptor was derived from a man aged 40-50 years in a cohort exposed to, infected with or recovered from COVID-19 (not recorded which). The CDR3 sequence is CAISGTGTEAFF. The DNA for the CDR3 is TGTGCCATCAGCGGGACAGGGACTGAAGCTTTCTTT.